This T cell receptor beta chain was sequenced in a study of shared clonotypes between healthy human individuals. Study context: A couple of women and a few men aged 18 to 49 served as donors. The study used three CD4 naive, three CD4 memory, two CD8 naive and one CD8 memory plate per donor. General study findings and limits: Generally, estimated richness proved larger in naive subsets than it did in memory subsets.

As to this clone: Its antigen is undetermined.

Libraries were prepared by immunoSEQ multiplex PCR; TCRdb keeps only in-frame clonotypes and omits some of them. The sample has 2 million or so clones, approximately 94% seen once. CD45RO-negative cells were positively selected for CCR7, leaving out terminally differentiated effector memory CD45RA+ cells. The CDR3 totals 16 residues. V lost 0 bases and J lost 6; bases outside the gene matches: 7. Per germline, CDR1 SGHDT and CDR2 YYEEEE. This TCR derives from a young man in good health. V gene TRBV5-6 combines with J gene TRBJ2-1; TRBD2 matches 9 bases. Source material: naive CD8+ T cells sorted from blood. The CDR3 DNA sequence: TGTGCCAGCAGCTTGGGCGGGGGGGCTTCTCGCAATGAGCAGTTCTTC. Translation: CASSLGGGASRNEQFF.